This T cell receptor (beta chain) originates from a study of post-analysis software for immune sequencing data. Study information: The disease courses covered relapsing-remitting, secondary progressive and progressive-relapsing multiple sclerosis.

Included in the TCR beta cDNA libraries were unique molecular identifiers. TCRdb called the PCR reads again in MiXCR, with one record for every CDR3 protein. Among about 760,000 distinct CDR3 sequences listed, 25% to 30% were seen once. On this clonotype: Its specificity is unknown.

Whole-study results and caveats: Analysis by F measure revealed that same-batch samples clustered strongly together. Versus controls, multiple sclerosis patients showed significantly lower diversity (normalized Chao1). In patients, TRBV5-6, TRBV5-1 and TRBV20-1 belonged to about five TRBV segments found more frequently than in controls.

The CDR3 is 15 residues long. With V trimmed by 5 bases and J by 7 bases, 15 bases remained unmatched. From germline, CDR1 is DFQATT and CDR2 SNEGSKA (reference sequence). The receptor comes from a girl between 10 and 17 years old with multiple sclerosis. Sequencing input: blood. The rearrangement uses TRBV20-1 and TRBJ2-3; TRBD2 matches at 7 bases. CDR3 sequence (DNA): TGCAGTGCTCCCCCTTGGGGAGGGCTCAGGAATACGCAGTATTTT. Its protein is CSAPPWGGLRNTQYF.